The 26 T cell receptor beta chains below all came from one sample that was sequenced in a study of CD8 T cells in Susac syndrome (dated by TCRdb to about 2019). Library prep was done by the immunoSEQ multiplex PCR assay. RNA was extracted with the RNeasy kit and 0.5 to 1 ug was reverse transcribed using random hexamers. The public reads were reprocessed in TCRdb via fastp at Q25 and MiXCR, keeping in-frame beta chains. Each record represents a unique CDR3 protein, reported with the most common genes and DNA among its rows. In this sample the table shows a few hundred thousand distinct CDR3 sequences, around 96% of which occur a single time. 0.095% of the sample comes from the top ten. The sequencing input was CD4+ T cells from PBMCs. Receptors originate from a human donor with multiple sclerosis.

The chain employs TRBV9 and TRBJ2-5, with TRBD1 matching 8 bases. Germline V gives CDR1 SGDLS, CDR2 YYNGEE. The CDR3 runs to 12 residues. J lost 5 bases, V lost 3 bases, and 0 bases had no gene match. The CDR3 DNA sequence: TGTGCCAGCAGCGGGACAGGGGAGACCCAGTACTTC. Translated, it gives CASSGTGETQYF.

This chain connects TRBV20-1 to TRBJ1-2, with D perhaps TRBD1 (5 bases). This CDR3 comprises 12 residues. V gave up 0 bases and J gave up 5 bases, with 7 bases separating them. Germline V CDR1 and CDR2: DFQATT, SNEGSKA (reference sequence). As DNA, the CDR3 is TGCAGTGCTAGAGAGGACAAGTATGGCTACACCTTC. It codes for CSAREDKYGYTF.

This chain uses TRBV6-5 with TRBJ1-1; no definite D call. The germline V and J ends were trimmed by 6 bases and 0 bases, with 8 bases remaining between them. The CDR3 extends over 13 amino acids. Germline CDR1 and CDR2: MNHEY and SVGAGI. Here the CDR3 reads CASSPALNTEAFF. The CDR3 region has the DNA TGTGCCAGCAGCCCGGCCCTGAACACTGAAGCTTTCTTT.

The J gene is TRBJ2-7, the V gene TRBV20-1; D not certain. The CDR3 spans 14 residues. Germline-derived CDR1 and CDR2 are DFQATT and SNEGSKA (reference sequence). The V and J ends lost 3 bases and 5 bases respectively, with 17 bases between them. CDR3 loop: CSASQGIRSDEQYF. Here the CDR3 DNA reads TGCAGTGCTAGTCAAGGGATTAGGTCGGACGAGCAGTACTTC.

The chain couples TRBV4-1 to TRBJ1-1; possibly TRBD1 for D (6 bases). Trimming took off 5 bases at V and 4 bases at J, with 11 bases between the two ends. Per the germline V gene, CDR1 is MGHRA and CDR2 is YSYEKL. The CDR3 loop spans 13 amino acids. Here the CDR3 reads CASSSRGLTEAFF. The CDR3 region has the DNA TGCGCCAGCAGCTCCCGGGGGCTCACTGAAGCTTTCTTT.

The chain uses TRBV6-1 and TRBJ2-2, with D tentatively TRBD2 (5 bases). Germline loops: CDR1 MNHNS, CDR2 SASEGT. The ends were cut back, 6 bases at V and 4 bases at J, with 6 bases in the middle. The CDR3 loop spans 12 amino acids. The CDR3 protein is CASRRVTGELFF. Written as DNA, the CDR3 is TGTGCCAGCAGGAGGGTCACCGGGGAGCTGTTTTTT.

The chain combines TRBV19 with TRBJ1-2; D ambiguous. Trimming removed 7 bases from V and 4 bases from J, with 10 bases in between. In germline, CDR1 is LNHDA, CDR2 SQIVND (reference sequence). CDR3 length equals 12 residues. The CDR3 bases are TGTGCCAGTAAGGACGGAGGCTATGGCTACACCTTC. It specifies CASKDGGYGYTF.

The chain links TRBV7-2 to TRBJ2-1; D unclear. The germline V gene encodes CDR1 SGHTA and CDR2 FQGNSA. The CDR3 contains 14 residues. Trimming removed 3 bases from V and 9 bases from J, with 15 bases in between. The CDR3 DNA reads TGTGCCAGCAGCTTGGCGACTGGATCGCGTGAGCAGTTCTTC. Protein: CASSLATGSREQFF.

This rearrangement joins TRBV28 to TRBJ2-1; D might be TRBD2 (6 bases). The V gene's germline CDR1 is MDHEN and CDR2 SYDVKM. The CDR3 loop spans 13 amino acids. V was shortened by 6 bases and J by 15 bases, with 21 bases between the two germline ends. The CDR3 is CASSSGAPLIGFF. CDR3 nucleotides: TGTGCCAGCAGCTCGGGAGCCCCTCTAATAGGGTTCTTC.

The chain links TRBV19 to TRBJ2-3, with 10 bases that match TRBD2. J lost 4 bases, V lost 10 bases, and 11 bases had no gene match. Germline lookup yields CDR1 LNHDA and CDR2 SQIVND (reference sequence). The CDR3 has 15 residues. The DNA for the CDR3 is TGTGCCACCAAACGAGAGCTAGCGGGAGCAGATACGCAGTATTTT. Its protein is CATKRELAGADTQYF.

The chain is built from TRBV6-1 and TRBJ2-1, with 8 nucleotides matching TRBD2. Losses at the gene ends were 6 bases for V and 0 bases for J; bases not matched to a gene: 7. CDR1 is MNHNS, CDR2 SASEGT, per germline. The CDR3 sequence is 16 residues long. CDR3 region: CASSRLLAGSYNEQFF. The CDR3 DNA reads as TGTGCCAGCAGCCGACTCCTAGCGGGCTCCTACAATGAGCAGTTCTTC.

The chain couples TRBV3-1 to TRBJ1-5; D unclear. CDR1 and CDR2 (germline): LGHDT, YNNKEL (reference sequence). Trimming cost V 8 bases and J 0 bases, with 17 bases left between them. The CDR3 length is 16 residues. CDR3 bases: TGTGCCAGCGATAACGGCAGGAGGTATAGCAATCAGCCCCAGCATTTT. This codes for CASDNGRRYSNQPQHF.

This chain links TRBV18 with TRBJ1-1; the D gene is possibly TRBD1 (6 bases). This CDR3 is 15 amino acids long. The V gene lost 3 bases and the J gene lost 1 base, with 12 bases spanning the gap. Germline CDR1 is KGHSH and CDR2 is LQKENI. DNA of the CDR3: TGTGCCAGCTCACCCTATCGGACAGAGAACACTGAAGCTTTCTTT. Its translation is CASSPYRTENTEAFF.

This clonotype was observed a handful of times. The V and J genes are TRBV4-2 and TRBJ2-3; D remains ambiguous. Per the germline V gene, CDR1 is LGHNA and CDR2 is YNFKEQ. The V gene lost 2 bases and the J gene lost 6 bases, with 6 bases spanning the gap. The CDR3 has 12 amino acids. Written as DNA, the CDR3 is TGTGCCAGCAGCCAAACCAGGGATACGCAGTATTTT. Residues: CASSQTRDTQYF.

The V and J genes are TRBV9 and TRBJ2-3; D not certain. Germline values: CDR1 SGDLS, CDR2 YYNGEE. Between the trimmed V and J ends, which lost 1 base and 3 bases, there was a span of 12 bases. This CDR3 is 15 amino acids long. The CDR3 reads CASSVTPAPTDTQYF. CDR3 DNA: TGTGCCAGCAGCGTAACCCCAGCCCCGACAGATACGCAGTATTTT.

CDR3 loop: CASSLDSGRVFF. CDR3 nucleotides: TGTGCCAGCAGCTTAGATTCGGGAAGGGTGTTTTTT. This chain links TRBV7-2 with TRBJ1-4; the D is unclear. The V gene's germline CDR1 is SGHTA and CDR2 FQGNSA. This CDR3 contains 12 residues. The V end was cut by 1 base, the J end by 15 bases, with 12 bases between.

The V and J genes are TRBV4-1 and TRBJ2-1; 7 bases align to TRBD2. This CDR3 is 15 amino acids long. The germline gives CDR1 MGHRA, CDR2 YSYEKL. With V trimmed by 6 bases and J by 3 bases, 8 bases remained unmatched. The CDR3 DNA follows: TGCGCCAGCAGATCTAATAGCGGGTACTACAATGAGCAGTTCTTC. Translated, it gives CASRSNSGYYNEQFF.

The chain employs TRBV4-1 and TRBJ2-3, with D unresolved. The V gene's germline CDR1 is MGHRA and CDR2 YSYEKL. This CDR3 has 16 amino acids. V lost 1 base, J lost 1 base, and 12 bases lay in between. CDR3 sequence (DNA): TGCGCCAGCAGCCAAGCAAGCCGTCTCGGCACAGATACGCAGTATTTT. Translated: CASSQASRLGTDTQYF.

The gene calls are TRBV15 and TRBJ2-1, with D perhaps given as TRBD1 or TRBD2 (6 bases each). Per the germline V gene, CDR1 is LNHNV and CDR2 is YYDKDF (reference sequence). CDR3 size: 13 residues. V was clipped by 1 base and J by 9 bases, with 10 bases between them. The DNA for the CDR3 is TGTGCCACCAGCAGAGTCCGGGGGCGTGAGCAGTTCTTC. Translation gives CATSRVRGREQFF.

The V call is TRBV29-1, the J call TRBJ2-1, with D tentatively TRBD1 or TRBD2 (5 bases each). V lost 3 bases to trimming and J lost 6 bases, with 9 bases between them. CDR1 is SQVTM, CDR2 ANQGSEA, per germline. The CDR3 runs 12 residues. In DNA form, the CDR3 reads TGCAGCGTTGATCGGGGCCCCAATGAGCAGTTCTTC. It encodes CSVDRGPNEQFF.

V usage is TRBV20-1 and J usage is TRBJ2-1; D is possibly TRBD1 (5 bases). The CDR3 has 14 amino acids. V lost 0 bases to trimming and J lost 12 bases, with 18 bases between them. In germline, CDR1 is DFQATT, CDR2 SNEGSKA (reference sequence). CDR3 nucleotide sequence: TGCAGTGCTAGAGATTTGAACTTTCCCCAGGGGCAGTTCTTC. It encodes CSARDLNFPQGQFF.

This chain links TRBV25-1 with TRBJ2-7; D is unclear. V was cut by 4 bases and J by 0 bases, with 4 bases left in between. In germline, CDR1 is MGHDK, CDR2 SYGVNS. The CDR3 spans 12 residues. This CDR3 is CASSGFSYEQYF. For the CDR3, the DNA is TGTGCCAGCAGTGGCTTCTCCTACGAGCAGTACTTC.

The chain has TRBV30 and TRBJ2-1, with D possibly matching TRBD2 (6 bases). CDR3 length equals 11 residues. Germline loops: CDR1 GTSNPN, CDR2 SVGIG (reference sequence). Deletions cut 1 base from V and 9 bases from J, with 7 bases between. The CDR3 DNA reads TGTGCCTGGAGTGGGGGAGGTGAGCAGTTCTTC. Translated: CAWSGGGEQFF.

This chain connects TRBV29-1 to TRBJ1-1; the match to TRBD1 covers 10 bases. The CDR3 is made up of 14 amino acids. J was trimmed by 5 bases and V by 5 bases; bases with no gene match: 8. Germline assignment: CDR1 SQVTM and CDR2 ANQGSEA. CDR3 nucleotides: TGCAGCGTTACCCGGGACAGGGGAAGAACTGAAGCTTTCTTT. Its translation: CSVTRDRGRTEAFF. The variable domain in full, completed from reference TRBV29-1 and TRBJ1-1, reads SAVISQKPSRDICQRGTSLTIQCQVDSQVTMMFWYRQQPGQSLTLIATANQGSEATYESGFVIDKFPISRPNLTFSTLTVSNMSPEDSSIYLCSVTRDRGRTEAFFGQGTRLTVV.

This chain connects TRBV10-3 to TRBJ2-7, with TRBD1 identical over 8 bases. The CDR3 consists of 13 residues. V gave up 8 bases and J gave up 5 bases; unmatched junction bases: 8. Germline CDR1 ENHRY, CDR2 SYGVKD. The DNA for the CDR3 is TGTGCCATCTCAGGGGGACAGGAAAACGAGCAGTACTTC. Protein: CAISGGQENEQYF.

The V and J genes are TRBV29-1 and TRBJ1-3, with D hard to call. V lost 6 bases, J lost 3 bases, and 6 bases lay in between. Germline V gives CDR1 SQVTM, CDR2 ANQGSEA. This CDR3 contains 11 residues. CDR3 protein: CSVAVGNTIYF. The CDR3 DNA is TGCAGCGTGGCAGTTGGAAACACCATATATTTT.